The sequence of this T cell receptor beta chain was determined in a study of shared clonotypes between healthy human individuals. Authors' processing steps: Filtering differed since immunoSEQ provided only junctions, with no quality scores. Some clones are missing from TCRdb's copy, which holds only in-frame ones; the method was immunoSEQ multiplex PCR. The DNA gave D and trimming, while V, J and clone size come from that table. The data contain some 2.3 million clones, over 85% of them singletons. Regarding the study as a whole: In the sorted subsets, rarefaction showed sequencing was incomplete despite large depth.

Of note for this clone: As yet, its antigen is unknown.

Trimming took 5 bases from V and 4 from J; bases not matched to a gene: 7. The CDR3 contains 15 residues. Germline lookup yields CDR1 MDHEN and CDR2 SYDVKM. The sequencing input was naive CD4+ T cells from PBMCs. Subset indicated: CD45RA+ positively selected. The rearrangement uses TRBV28 and TRBJ1-4; 7 bases align to TRBD1. The receptor was isolated from a man aged 18 to 30 in good health. Some clones in this sample may be carry-over from other donors' samples. DNA of the CDR3: TGTGCCAGCAGTCGACCGACAGGGCTTAATGAAAAACTGTTTTTT. This sequence encodes CASSRPTGLNEKLFF.